The 2 T cell receptor beta chains listed next were all sequenced from one sample in a study of blood T cell repertoires in COVID-19. Libraries were prepared by immunoSEQ multiplex PCR; TCRdb keeps only in-frame clonotypes and omits some of them. The sample consists of about 160,000 clones, more than 75% of them appearing once. The sample was peripheral blood. Source of these receptors: an elderly man with acute or convalescent COVID-19.

V is TRBV5-1 and J is TRBJ1-2, with 8 bases identical to TRBD1. The V segment lost 6 bases and the J segment 2 bases; nucleotides outside the gene matches: 6. Germline V CDR1 and CDR2: SGHRS, YFSETQ. This CDR3 spans 14 amino acids. The CDR3 DNA sequence: TGCGCCAGCAAGGAGACAGGGGAGAACTATGGCTACACCTTC. Translation: CASKETGENYGYTF.

Written as DNA, the CDR3 is TGTGCCAGCAGCCAATCACCAGACCCCAAGGGGAAACTGTTTTTT. This sequence encodes CASSQSPDPKGKLFF. This chain uses TRBV5-6 with TRBJ1-4; D might be TRBD1 (5 bases). The V end lost 4 bases, the J end lost 11 bases, and 21 bases lay between the germline ends. This CDR3 region has 15 residues. Per the germline V gene, CDR1 is SGHDT and CDR2 is YYEEEE.